The T cell receptor beta chain described here comes from a study of shared clonotypes between healthy human individuals. General study results and limits: Sorted-subset sequencing, rarefaction showed, was incomplete despite large depth. Naive subsets, compared against memory subsets, generally had larger estimated richness values.

Produced via immunoSEQ multiplex PCR; TCRdb's table is partial and in-frame only. The sample has about a million clones, around three quarters seen once. V was trimmed by 3 bases and J by 1 base, leaving 13 bases between them. Per germline, CDR1 SGHNT and CDR2 YYREEE (reference sequence). The CDR3 runs to 15 residues. Donors were healthy HIV-negative adults without recent acute infections or vaccinations. As concerns this clone: The antigen is unknown.

Sequenced: memory CD4+ T cells from PBMCs. Described subset: CD45RA-negative fraction. The clonotype comes from a man aged 18 to 30 in good health. Some clones in this sample may be carry-over from other donors' samples. The chain carries TRBV5-4 and TRBJ1-1; a weak D match, TRBD1 (6 bases). The CDR3 spells CASSSYKQGNTEAFF. CDR3 coding DNA: TGTGCCAGCAGCTCGTACAAACAGGGGAACACTGAAGCTTTCTTT.